The rows below give T cell receptor beta chains drawn from one sample of a study of cytotoxic CD8 clonotypes in ibrutinib-treated CLL. The protocol was immunoSEQ multiplex PCR, while the TCRdb copy is restricted to in-frame clones and leaves out a portion. The sample consists of about 200,000 clones, 70% to 75% of them appearing once. The sample in question was PBMCs, obtained after 12 months of ibrutinib treatment. All receptors come from a human donor with chronic lymphocytic leukemia. The CDR3 runs from the conserved cysteine through the conserved F or W. Each record gives: clone size, J gene, D gene, V gene, CDR3 protein, CDR3 DNA. D genes are given only for firm matches. Size is omitted from some rows. Given values are once, few, many or a class for expanded clones.

NA | TRBJ2-6 | NA | TRBV15 | CATSRHSSGANVLTF | TGTGCCACCAGCAGACACAGTTCTGGGGCCAACGTCCTGACTTTC
NA | TRBJ1-4 | NA | TRBV7-9 | CASSLGGREEKLFF | TGTGCCAGCAGCTTAGGTGGCCGAGAAGAAAAACTGTTTTTT
NA | TRBJ2-1 | NA | TRBV27 | CASASGRSYNEQFF | TGTGCCAGCGCGTCAGGGAGGAGCTACAATGAGCAGTTCTTC
NA | TRBJ2-7 | NA | TRBV30 | CAWSVSLGGYEQYF | TGTGCCTGGAGTGTCTCGCTAGGGGGCTACGAGCAGTACTTC
NA | TRBJ1-1 | NA | TRBV5-1 | CASSRGLTEAFF | TGCGCCAGCAGCCGGGGGTTGACTGAAGCTTTCTTT
NA | TRBJ2-2 | NA | TRBV21-1 | CASTQRGQGLFPGELFF | TGTGCCAGCACCCAAAGGGGACAGGGTTTATTCCCTGGGGAGCTGTTTTTT
NA | TRBJ2-2 | TRBD1 | TRBV6-5 | CASSYTTGGVTGELFF | TGTGCCAGCAGTTACACCACAGGGGGCGTTACCGGGGAGCTGTTTTTT
NA | TRBJ1-2 | NA | TRBV18 | CASSLGAGPGYGYTF | TGTGCCAGCTCACTAGGGGCAGGGCCGGGCTATGGCTACACCTTC
NA | TRBJ2-7 | NA | TRBV7-2 | CASSPSGDYEQYF | TGTGCCAGCAGCCCGTCTGGGGATTACGAGCAGTACTTC
NA | TRBJ2-1 | NA | TRBV18 | CASSPPVRSRLNEQFF | TGTGCCAGCTCACCACCGGTCAGGTCCCGATTGAATGAGCAGTTCTTC
NA | TRBJ1-4 | TRBD1 | TRBV5-6 | CASNPQGAQNEKLFF | TGTGCCAGCAATCCACAGGGGGCGCAGAATGAAAAACTGTTTTTT
NA | TRBJ2-7 | TRBD1 | TRBV7-6 | CASSYQGQGSRGWYF | TGTGCCAGCAGCTACCAGGGACAGGGCTCCCGAGGGTGGTACTTC
many | TRBJ1-1 | NA | TRBV15 | CATSRHIPPGTLGLVNTEAFF | TGTGCCACCAGCAGACACATCCCACCCGGGACATTAGGGCTGGTGAACACTGAAGCTTTCTTT
NA | TRBJ2-2 | TRBD1 | TRBV4-1 | CASSHRTGNTGELFF | TGCGCCAGCAGCCACCGGACAGGGAACACCGGGGAGCTGTTTTTT
NA | TRBJ1-2 | TRBD1 | TRBV30 | CAWSGPGQRGYTF | TGTGCCTGGAGTGGCCCGGGACAGAGGGGCTACACCTTC
NA | TRBJ1-4 | NA | TRBV30 | CAWSLRIGEKLFF | TGTGCCTGGAGCCTCAGAATAGGTGAAAAACTGTTTTTT
NA | TRBJ1-1 | NA | TRBV19 | CASTTQRAGNTEAFF | TGTGCCAGTACCACCCAGAGGGCAGGGAACACTGAAGCTTTCTTT
NA | TRBJ1-5 | TRBD1 | TRBV7-6 | CASSPQGDQPQHF | TGTGCCAGCAGCCCTCAGGGGGACCAGCCCCAGCATTTT